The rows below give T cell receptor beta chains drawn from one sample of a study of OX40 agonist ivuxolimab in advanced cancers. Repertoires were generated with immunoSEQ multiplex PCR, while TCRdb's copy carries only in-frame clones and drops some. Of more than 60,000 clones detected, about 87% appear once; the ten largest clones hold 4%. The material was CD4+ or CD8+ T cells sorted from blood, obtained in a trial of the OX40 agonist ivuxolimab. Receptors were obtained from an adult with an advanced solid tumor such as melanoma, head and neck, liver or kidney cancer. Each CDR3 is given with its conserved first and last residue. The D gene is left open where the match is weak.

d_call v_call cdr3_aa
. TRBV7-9 CASSYRDIAEQYF
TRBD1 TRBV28 CASSLRRDGTGFEKLFF
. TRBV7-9 CASSLLTGGRGNTIYF
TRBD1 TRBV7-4 CASSLTGALKEQYF
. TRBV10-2 CASSEWHQPQHF
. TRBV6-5 CASSPGPRPYGYTF
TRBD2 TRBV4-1 CASSQGLAGGVTDTQYF
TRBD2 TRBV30 CAWSRLAGGREQYF
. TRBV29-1 CSAGGGLSGDEQFF
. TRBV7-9 CASSLSQLLSTDTQYF
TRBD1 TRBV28 CASRGPPRDRGGPAPQYF
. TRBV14 CASSSGWGTYEQYF
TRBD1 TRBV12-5 CASSRDRASTGELFF
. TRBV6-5 CASRSGTQSQPQHF
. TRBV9 CASSASDGLEGNTIYF
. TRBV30 CAWSVQMNTEAFF
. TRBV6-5 CASSYSGGPLHF
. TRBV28 CASSPPGVMNTEAFF
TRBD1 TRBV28 CASSSQGQGYQPQHF
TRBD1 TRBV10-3 CAISEFKTGWSRDGYTF
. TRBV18 CASSHETASSGNTIYF
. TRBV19 CASSIGRSRSQPQHF
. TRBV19 CASSRLGRARNTEAFF
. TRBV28 CASSLLGGAYGYTF
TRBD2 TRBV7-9 CASSLAIPSGGATDTQYF
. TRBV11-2 CASSASLGRSPQETQYF
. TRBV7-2 CASSLDSGTETQYF
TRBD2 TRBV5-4 CASSLESLAEGTDTQYF
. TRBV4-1 CASSQAYRDDQPQHF
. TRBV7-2 CASSQGGRNYGYTF
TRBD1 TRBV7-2 CASSFRVTGDYEQYF